This T cell receptor beta chain originates from a study of T-cell memory formation after mild COVID-19. Study-level findings and limits: A balance of CD4 and CD8 characterized clones contracting day 15 to 85, whereas later expanders leaned CD4+. Second-wave clones with a day 37 peak had unconfirmed SARS-CoV-2 specificity.

The 5'RACE method, run with constant-segment primers, produced TCR alpha and TCR beta cDNA libraries (carrying sample barcodes and UMIs). One entry per CDR3 protein, called by TCRdb with MiXCR from the 5' RACE reads. Among approximately 300,000 distinct CDR3 sequences listed, more than 15% were seen once. This clonotype was detected a few times. Its antigen is as yet unknown. The CDR3 sequence is 16 residues long. Trimming removed 3 bases at V and 3 bases at J, with 15 bases between. The sequenced sample was PBMCs or a T cell subset sorted from them (not recorded which). The sequence derives from a man aged 18-30 years who had mild COVID-19 (a few samples of this study predate the infection). Cell type and time point are not known. This chain connects TRBV12-3 or TRBV12-4 to TRBJ1-5; D not certain. CDR3 bases: TGTGCCAGCAGTTTGTTCGGCACCGCCACCAATCAGCCCCAGCATTTT. Translated, it gives CASSLFGTATNQPQHF.